This T cell receptor beta chain was sequenced for a study of blood T cell dynamics during melanoma immunotherapy. Study details: Metastatic melanoma patients received first-line pembrolizumab or nivolumab plus ipilimumab.

The CDR3 has 13 residues. The germline CDR1 and CDR2 sequences are SGHNT and YYREEE (reference sequence). Trimming stripped 0 bases from V and 5 bases from J, with 8 bases between. Time point described: week 3, after first cycle of checkpoint inhibitor. Profiling relied on immunoSEQ multiplex PCR, and the TCRdb table lists in-frame clones only, not all of them. The sample lists 25,000 to 35,000 clones, approximately 80% seen once, with around 10% in the top ten. This chain uses TRBV5-4 with TRBJ2-5; D uncertain. This specimen consisted of blood, obtained from a patient treated with checkpoint blockade. The receptor's source is a human donor with melanoma. The CDR3 protein is CASSLALRETQYF. CDR3 coding DNA: TGTGCCAGCAGCTTGGCCTTAAGGGAGACCCAGTACTTC.